Presented here are 5 T cell receptor beta chains from one specimen sequenced in a study of blood T cell repertoires in COVID-19. TCRdb keeps only in-frame clones here, not all; method: immunoSEQ multiplex PCR. Of 200,000 to 250,000 clones in the sample, about 87% were seen once. The source material was PBMCs or T cells enriched from blood (not recorded which). Receptors were obtained from a woman aged 45-59 years who had recovered from COVID-19.

The CDR3 is CASSSRTGGTEAFF. CDR3 DNA: TGCGCCAGCAGCTCGCGGACAGGGGGCACTGAAGCTTTCTTT. The V and J genes are TRBV5-1 and TRBJ1-1, with 10 bases matching TRBD1. This CDR3 region has 14 residues. V shed 3 bases and J 4 bases; nucleotides not matched to a gene: 3. Germline V gives CDR1 SGHRS, CDR2 YFSETQ.

This clone showed up just a few times. The chain couples TRBV6-5 to TRBJ1-3, with D unresolved. The germline V and J ends were trimmed by 5 bases and 0 bases, with 11 bases remaining between them. This CDR3 region has 15 residues. In germline, CDR1 is MNHEY, CDR2 SVGAGI. The CDR3 DNA reads as TGTGCCAGCAGTCGGACTTCACACTCTGGAAACACCATATATTTT. This sequence encodes CASSRTSHSGNTIYF.

V usage is TRBV7-9 and J usage is TRBJ1-1, with 9 bases identical to TRBD1. With V trimmed by 2 bases and J by 4 bases, 11 bases remained unmatched. Germline V gives CDR1 SEHNR, CDR2 FQNEAQ (reference sequence). This CDR3 has 17 residues. CDR3 DNA sequence: TGTGCCAGCAGCTTATGGATTGGGACAGGGAGTATCACTGAAGCTTTCTTT. Amino acid sequence: CASSLWIGTGSITEAFF.

This chain links TRBV28 with TRBJ2-1; 14 nucleotides align to TRBD2. Germline CDR1 reads MDHEN; CDR2 reads SYDVKM. This CDR3 comprises 15 residues. Trimming cost V 3 bases and J 7 bases; bases outside gene matches: 2. CDR3 region: CASSFGLAGGNEQFF. The DNA of the CDR3 is TGTGCCAGCAGTTTCGGACTAGCGGGAGGTAATGAGCAGTTCTTC.

This chain joins TRBV7-3 and TRBJ2-6; D is unclear. This CDR3 contains 14 residues. Trimming removed 2 bases from V and 4 bases from J, with 6 bases in between. Germline CDR1 and CDR2: SGHTA and FQGTGA. This CDR3 reads CASSLRPGANVLTF. For the CDR3, the DNA is TGTGCCAGCAGCTTACGTCCCGGGGCCAACGTCCTGACTTTC.